A selection of T cell receptor beta chains follows, all from one sample in a study of vaccination and CD4 T cells after COVID-19. Their target antigens are unknown. TCRdb re-derived calls from the PCR reads in MiXCR, one entry per CDR3 protein. The data show 6,500 to 7,500 distinct CDR3 sequences, about 64% seen once. The sample was CD4+ T cells from blood, cultured in vitro. These receptors were obtained from a human donor who had recovered from COVID-19. Both conserved end residues are part of each CDR3. Fields, in order: V gene, D gene, clone size, J gene, CDR3 protein, CDR3 DNA. A D gene is named only where the DNA matches it firmly. For some rows the clone size is stated as once, few or many, or as a class when expanded; others skip it.

TRBV7-3,TRBD1,-,TRBJ2-5,CASSPGQGITYQETQYF,TGTGCCAGCAGCCCGGGACAGGGAATCACTTACCAAGAGACCCAGTACTTC
TRBV7-2,TRBD2,medium-sized,TRBJ2-2,CASSQRGGRDGELFF,TGTGCCAGCAGCCAGCGGGGGGGCCGGGACGGGGAGCTGTTTTTT
TRBV7-2,TRBD1,few,TRBJ1-2,CASSRDRDYGYTF,TGTGCCAGCAGCCGGGACAGAGACTATGGCTACACCTTC
TRBV7-2,-,-,TRBJ2-1,CASSLELGYNEQFF,TGTGCCAGCAGCTTAGAACTGGGCTACAATGAGCAGTTCTTC
TRBV20-1,TRBD1,few,TRBJ1-3,CSARDGTAGNTIYF,TGCAGTGCTAGAGATGGGACAGCTGGAAACACCATATATTTT
TRBV9,-,-,TRBJ1-2,CASSVVGRLDYGYTF,TGTGCCAGCAGCGTAGTCGGCAGGTTGGACTATGGCTACACCTTC
TRBV6-1,-,-,TRBJ2-1,CASSVNNEQFF,TGTGCCAGCAGTGTAAACAATGAGCAGTTCTTC
TRBV20-1,-,few,TRBJ1-5,CSARKDTDSNQPQHF,TGCAGTGCTAGGAAGGACACAGATAGCAATCAGCCCCAGCATTTT
TRBV7-2,TRBD1,-,TRBJ1-1,CASSPRGQITEAFF,TGTGCCAGCAGTCCGAGGGGGCAGATCACTGAAGCTTTCTTT
TRBV5-1,TRBD2,-,TRBJ2-7,CASSLAAGFTYEQYF,TGCGCCAGCAGCTTGGCAGCGGGGTTTACCTACGAGCAGTACTTC
TRBV7-2,-,-,TRBJ1-2,CASRPPGVGNYGYTF,TGTGCCAGCAGACCCCCGGGGGTGGGGAACTATGGCTACACCTTC
TRBV27,TRBD2,-,TRBJ2-3,CASSWRREADTQYF,TGTGCCAGCAGTTGGCGACGGGAGGCAGATACGCAGTATTTT
TRBV20-1,TRBD1,few,TRBJ1-5,CSARDRSGTGGNQPQHF,TGCAGTGCTAGAGATCGTTCCGGGACAGGGGGCAATCAGCCCCAGCATTTT
TRBV6-1,TRBD2,-,TRBJ2-1,CASMKSGREYEQFF,TGTGCCAGCATGAAAAGCGGGAGGGAGTATGAGCAGTTCTTC
TRBV20-1,-,few,TRBJ2-7,CSATSPGRRYEQYF,TGCAGTGCTACCTCCCCGGGACGCCGGTACGAGCAGTACTTC
TRBV4-3,-,-,TRBJ2-2,CASSQVPPGLGEELFF,TGCGCCAGCAGCCAGGTCCCTCCCGGGCTAGGGGAGGAGCTGTTTTTT
TRBV7-8,-,once,TRBJ1-6,CASSLTGASNSPLHF,TGTGCCAGCAGCTTAACGGGGGCGAGTAATTCACCCCTCCACTTT
TRBV18,-,once,TRBJ1-2,CASSPLDARQPVSGYTF,TGTGCCAGCTCACCACTTGATGCCAGACAGCCGGTGAGTGGCTACACCTTC
TRBV20-1,TRBD1,few,TRBJ2-5,CSALDRAETQYF,TGCAGTGCCCTGGACAGGGCCGAGACCCAGTACTTC
TRBV2,TRBD1,few,TRBJ2-7,CASSEETGTEQYF,TGTGCCAGCAGCGAGGAGACAGGGACCGAGCAGTACTTC
TRBV30,-,-,TRBJ2-5,CAWSVSGSGTQYF,TGTGCCTGGAGTGTTTCAGGATCCGGGACCCAGTACTTC
TRBV7-2,-,-,TRBJ2-5,CASSLAQSETQYF,TGTGCCAGCAGCTTGGCCCAATCAGAGACCCAGTACTTC
TRBV27,-,few,TRBJ2-7,CASSFSNSYEQYF,TGTGCCAGCAGTTTTTCAAACTCCTACGAGCAGTACTTC
TRBV20-1,-,-,TRBJ2-3,CSAIGAGGTSTDTQYF,TGCAGTGCTATAGGGGCAGGGGGGACTAGCACAGATACGCAGTATTTT
TRBV4-3,TRBD1,medium-sized,TRBJ2-7,CASSQDAWDRGNYEQYF,TGCGCCAGCAGCCAAGATGCCTGGGACAGGGGGAATTACGAGCAGTACTTC
TRBV20-1,-,few,TRBJ2-7,CSARKASYEQYF,TGCAGTGCTAGAAAAGCTAGCTACGAGCAGTACTTC
TRBV7-2,-,-,TRBJ1-1,CASAGNTEAFF,TGTGCCAGCGCGGGAAACACTGAAGCTTTCTTT
TRBV19,TRBD2,few,TRBJ2-3,CASSYPSGSSDTQYF,TGTGCCAGTAGTTACCCTAGCGGGAGCTCAGATACGCAGTATTTT
TRBV20-1,TRBD1,-,TRBJ1-5,CSAGSGTDNQPQHF,TGCAGTGCTGGCTCGGGGACAGATAATCAGCCCCAGCATTTT
TRBV6-2/TRBV6-3,-,-,TRBJ1-2,CATNRDGDYGYTF,TGTGCCACAAACCGGGACGGTGACTATGGCTACACCTTC
TRBV27,-,-,TRBJ2-7,CASSLSARPPIYYEQYF,TGTGCCAGCAGTTTATCTGCCAGACCGCCCATTTACTACGAGCAGTACTTC
TRBV2,-,-,TRBJ1-6,CASKSHGSIPLHF,TGTGCCAGCAAGTCCCACGGGAGCATTCCCCTCCACTTT
TRBV15,TRBD2,few,TRBJ2-5,CATNTGTSGIFETQYF,TGTGCCACCAATACCGGGACTAGCGGGATATTTGAGACCCAGTACTTC
TRBV20-1,-,-,TRBJ2-3,CSALSHTGSSTDTQYF,TGCAGTGCCCTGTCCCATACAGGGTCTAGCACAGATACGCAGTATTTT
TRBV20-1,-,-,TRBJ2-2,CSARSANTGELFF,TGCAGTGCTAGATCCGCGAACACCGGGGAGCTGTTTTTT
TRBV20-1,-,-,TRBJ2-3,CSARPLLSQLDRTNTQYF,TGCAGTGCTAGACCCCTACTATCGCAACTAGACCGCACAAATACGCAGTATTTT